This T cell receptor beta chain was recovered during a study of T cell repertoires in cytomegalovirus infection. One entry per CDR3 protein results from TCRdb running MiXCR on the reads. Of approximately 500,000 distinct CDR3 sequences listed, roughly 29% were seen once; the top ten hold less than 15%. The CDR3 spans 17 residues. The V and J ends lost 3 bases and 1 base, in that order; junction bases with no gene match: 7. CDR1 and CDR2 (germline): SEHNR, FQNEAQ (reference sequence). This clonotype was counted between two and nine times. Sequenced input: PBMCs. The receptor's source is a human donor in good health (CMV status not recorded). Some clones in this sample may be carry-over from other donors' samples. The chain recombines TRBV7-9 with TRBJ2-2; 8 bases align to TRBD2. The CDR3 region is CASSLLNLAGNTGELFF. The CDR3 DNA reads TGTGCCAGCAGCTTGTTGAATCTAGCGGGGAACACCGGGGAGCTGTTTTTT.